These T cell receptor beta chains were read from a single sample in a study of blood T cell repertoires in COVID-19. The assay was immunoSEQ multiplex PCR, and TCRdb's table has in-frame clones only and misses some. The sample consists of some 450,000 clones, approximately 90% of them appearing once. The source material was peripheral blood. The receptor set was obtained from a man between 18 and 29 years old with COVID-19, enrolled during active disease. Both conserved end residues are part of each CDR3. Fields, in order: CDR3 protein, CDR3 DNA, clone size, CDR3 length, J gene, D gene, V gene. D genes are given only for firm matches. Expanded clones get a size class; other rows say once, few or many, or leave the size out.

CDR3 protein: CASSPSWGGTDTQYF
CDR3 DNA: TGTGCCAGCAGCCCGTCGTGGGGGGGGACAGATACGCAGTATTTT
clone size: NA
CDR3 length: 15
J gene: TRBJ2-3
D gene: TRBD2
V gene: TRBV5-5

CDR3 protein: CASSWEGASTDTQYF
CDR3 DNA: TGTGCCAGCAGCTGGGAGGGCGCAAGCACAGATACGCAGTATTTT
clone size: NA
CDR3 length: 15
J gene: TRBJ2-3
D gene: TRBD2
V gene: TRBV9

CDR3 protein: CASSYGLAGGPGDTQYF
CDR3 DNA: TGTGCCAGCAGCTATGGACTAGCGGGGGGGCCCGGAGATACGCAGTATTTT
clone size: NA
CDR3 length: 17
J gene: TRBJ2-3
D gene: TRBD2
V gene: TRBV13

CDR3 protein: CASSRTGGDSPLHF
CDR3 DNA: TGTGCCAGCAGCCGAACAGGGGGGGATTCACCCCTCCACTTT
clone size: NA
CDR3 length: 14
J gene: TRBJ1-6
D gene: TRBD1
V gene: TRBV7-9

CDR3 protein: CASALGAGNQPQHF
CDR3 DNA: TGTGCCAGCGCTCTAGGGGCCGGCAATCAGCCCCAGCATTTT
clone size: NA
CDR3 length: 14
J gene: TRBJ1-5
D gene: NA
V gene: TRBV6-5

CDR3 protein: CACRTGELFF
CDR3 DNA: TGTGCCTGTCGGACCGGGGAGCTGTTTTTT
clone size: NA
CDR3 length: 10
J gene: TRBJ2-2
D gene: NA
V gene: TRBV30

CDR3 protein: CAIASGATNEKLFF
CDR3 DNA: TGTGCCATCGCTAGCGGGGCGACTAATGAAAAACTGTTTTTT
clone size: NA
CDR3 length: 14
J gene: TRBJ1-4
D gene: NA
V gene: TRBV10-3

CDR3 protein: CASSKDREETQYF
CDR3 DNA: TGTGCCAGCAGTAAGGACAGGGAGGAGACCCAGTACTTC
clone size: NA
CDR3 length: 13
J gene: TRBJ2-5
D gene: TRBD1
V gene: TRBV2

CDR3 protein: CASKIGDIGYTF
CDR3 DNA: TGTGCCAGCAAAATAGGAGATATTGGCTACACCTTC
clone size: once
CDR3 length: 12
J gene: TRBJ1-2
D gene: NA
V gene: TRBV6-5

CDR3 protein: CASSLGGSGTYSYEQYF
CDR3 DNA: TGTGCCAGCAGCTTGGGTGGTAGCGGCACTTATTCCTACGAGCAGTACTTC
clone size: NA
CDR3 length: 17
J gene: TRBJ2-7
D gene: NA
V gene: TRBV5-5

CDR3 protein: CASSSPQGYTQYF
CDR3 DNA: TGTGCCAGCAGCTCGCCTCAGGGGTATACGCAGTATTTT
clone size: few
CDR3 length: 13
J gene: TRBJ2-3
D gene: NA
V gene: TRBV11-2

CDR3 protein: CASSLPSGNSRYTF
CDR3 DNA: TGTGCCAGCAGCTTACCGTCAGGGAATTCCCGCTACACCTTC
clone size: NA
CDR3 length: 14
J gene: TRBJ1-2
D gene: NA
V gene: TRBV11-1

CDR3 protein: CASSLQGSSYNEQFF
CDR3 DNA: TGTGCCAGCAGCTTGCAGGGGAGCTCCTACAATGAGCAGTTCTTC
clone size: NA
CDR3 length: 15
J gene: TRBJ2-1
D gene: NA
V gene: TRBV7-9

CDR3 protein: CASSVAGASDTQYF
CDR3 DNA: TGTGCCAGCAGCGTCGCGGGGGCCTCAGATACGCAGTATTTT
clone size: NA
CDR3 length: 14
J gene: TRBJ2-3
D gene: NA
V gene: TRBV9

CDR3 protein: CASSLTGTANSPLHF
CDR3 DNA: TGTGCCAGCAGCTTAACCGGGACAGCCAATTCACCCCTCCACTTT
clone size: NA
CDR3 length: 15
J gene: TRBJ1-6
D gene: TRBD1
V gene: TRBV7-3

CDR3 protein: CASSSSQGLADEQYF
CDR3 DNA: TGTGCCAGCAGCTCTTCACAGGGACTAGCGGACGAGCAGTACTTC
clone size: NA
CDR3 length: 15
J gene: TRBJ2-7
D gene: TRBD2
V gene: TRBV5-4

CDR3 protein: CASSWTSSGGYNEQFF
CDR3 DNA: TGTGCCAGCAGCTGGACTTCTAGCGGGGGGTACAATGAGCAGTTCTTC
clone size: once
CDR3 length: 16
J gene: TRBJ2-1
D gene: TRBD2
V gene: TRBV11-2

CDR3 protein: CASSQGTSGGYNEQFF
CDR3 DNA: TGCGCCAGCAGCCAGGGGACTAGCGGGGGTTACAATGAGCAGTTCTTC
clone size: once
CDR3 length: 16
J gene: TRBJ2-1
D gene: TRBD2
V gene: TRBV4-1

CDR3 protein: CASSLDTVWKQFF
CDR3 DNA: TGTGCCAGCAGCTTGGACACCGTCTGGAAGCAGTTCTTC
clone size: few
CDR3 length: 13
J gene: TRBJ2-1
D gene: NA
V gene: TRBV7-9

CDR3 protein: CASSTGYTEAFF
CDR3 DNA: TGTGCCAGTAGTACAGGGTACACTGAAGCTTTCTTT
clone size: few
CDR3 length: 12
J gene: TRBJ1-1
D gene: NA
V gene: TRBV19

CDR3 protein: CASSEGGSGTLYQETQYF
CDR3 DNA: TGTGCCAGCAGTGAAGGTGGTAGCGGTACCTTGTACCAAGAGACCCAGTACTTC
clone size: NA
CDR3 length: 18
J gene: TRBJ2-5
D gene: NA
V gene: TRBV25-1

CDR3 protein: CASSQGSVRLADSETQYF
CDR3 DNA: TGTGCCAGCAGCCAAGGGTCAGTAAGACTAGCGGATTCCGAGACCCAGTACTTC
clone size: NA
CDR3 length: 18
J gene: TRBJ2-5
D gene: TRBD2
V gene: TRBV3-1/TRBV3-2

CDR3 protein: CASSLDGRGGTDTQYF
CDR3 DNA: TGTGCCAGCAGCTTGGACGGGAGGGGCGGCACAGATACGCAGTATTTT
clone size: NA
CDR3 length: 16
J gene: TRBJ2-3
D gene: TRBD2
V gene: TRBV5-4

CDR3 protein: CASSQQRGYSTIYF
CDR3 DNA: TGTGCCAGCAGCCAACAGAGGGGGTATAGCACCATATATTTT
clone size: NA
CDR3 length: 14
J gene: TRBJ1-3
D gene: NA
V gene: TRBV3-1/TRBV3-2

CDR3 protein: CASSQLAGEGYEQYF
CDR3 DNA: TGTGCCAGCAGCCAACTAGCGGGAGAGGGGTACGAGCAGTACTTC
clone size: NA
CDR3 length: 15
J gene: TRBJ2-7
D gene: TRBD2
V gene: TRBV6-4

CDR3 protein: CASSMPYRVVNTEAFF
CDR3 DNA: TGTGCCAGTAGTATGCCCTACAGGGTGGTGAACACTGAAGCTTTCTTT
clone size: NA
CDR3 length: 16
J gene: TRBJ1-1
D gene: NA
V gene: TRBV19

CDR3 protein: CASSTGLAPNEQFF
CDR3 DNA: TGTGCCAGCAGCACTGGACTAGCCCCCAATGAGCAGTTCTTC
clone size: NA
CDR3 length: 14
J gene: TRBJ2-1
D gene: TRBD2
V gene: TRBV5-4

CDR3 protein: CASSPPLPSGNDNEQFF
CDR3 DNA: TGTGCCAGCAGCCCCCCTCTCCCTAGCGGGAACGACAATGAGCAGTTCTTC
clone size: NA
CDR3 length: 17
J gene: TRBJ2-1
D gene: TRBD2
V gene: TRBV7-9

CDR3 protein: CASSQEGQGASKYEQYF
CDR3 DNA: TGCGCCAGCAGCCAAGAGGGACAGGGGGCCTCGAAGTACGAGCAGTACTTC
clone size: NA
CDR3 length: 17
J gene: TRBJ2-7
D gene: TRBD1
V gene: TRBV4-1

CDR3 protein: CAISGDAGETQYF
CDR3 DNA: TGTGCCATCAGTGGTGATGCGGGAGAGACCCAGTACTTC
clone size: NA
CDR3 length: 13
J gene: TRBJ2-5
D gene: NA
V gene: TRBV10-3

CDR3 protein: CASGGLGLETQYF
CDR3 DNA: TGTGCCAGCGGGGGGTTGGGTTTAGAGACCCAGTACTTC
clone size: NA
CDR3 length: 13
J gene: TRBJ2-5
D gene: NA
V gene: TRBV5-4

CDR3 protein: CASSSSGYEQYF
CDR3 DNA: TGTGCCAGCAGCTCCTCGGGGTACGAGCAGTACTTC
clone size: NA
CDR3 length: 12
J gene: TRBJ2-7
D gene: NA
V gene: TRBV7-2

CDR3 protein: CAISDLAGGQKTQYF
CDR3 DNA: TGTGCCATCAGTGACCTAGCGGGGGGCCAAAAGACCCAGTACTTC
clone size: NA
CDR3 length: 15
J gene: TRBJ2-5
D gene: TRBD2
V gene: TRBV10-3

CDR3 protein: CASSISGSSYNEQFF
CDR3 DNA: TGTGCCAGTAGTATTAGCGGGAGCTCCTACAATGAGCAGTTCTTC
clone size: once
CDR3 length: 15
J gene: TRBJ2-1
D gene: TRBD2
V gene: TRBV19

CDR3 protein: CASRGNGYTF
CDR3 DNA: TGTGCCAGCAGGGGGAATGGCTACACCTTC
clone size: NA
CDR3 length: 10
J gene: TRBJ1-2
D gene: TRBD1
V gene: TRBV19

CDR3 protein: CASSEGSAGTGELFF
CDR3 DNA: TGTGCCAGCAGCGAGGGGTCAGCGGGGACCGGGGAGCTGTTTTTT
clone size: NA
CDR3 length: 15
J gene: TRBJ2-2
D gene: TRBD2
V gene: TRBV6-5

CDR3 protein: CASSEPGLAGVSEQYF
CDR3 DNA: TGTGCCAGCAGTGAGCCCGGGCTAGCGGGAGTTTCCGAGCAGTACTTC
clone size: NA
CDR3 length: 16
J gene: TRBJ2-7
D gene: TRBD2
V gene: TRBV6-1

CDR3 protein: CASSPGLAGPPRYEQFF
CDR3 DNA: TGTGCCAGCAGCCCGGGACTAGCGGGACCACCACGGTATGAGCAGTTCTTC
clone size: NA
CDR3 length: 17
J gene: TRBJ2-1
D gene: TRBD2
V gene: TRBV7-9

CDR3 protein: CASSVRAGGSNTGELFF
CDR3 DNA: TGTGCCAGCAGCGTCCGAGCGGGTGGGTCGAACACCGGGGAGCTGTTTTTT
clone size: NA
CDR3 length: 17
J gene: TRBJ2-2
D gene: NA
V gene: TRBV9

CDR3 protein: CASSFARTGELFF
CDR3 DNA: TGTGCCAGCAGCTTTGCTAGGACCGGGGAGCTGTTTTTT
clone size: NA
CDR3 length: 13
J gene: TRBJ2-2
D gene: NA
V gene: TRBV7-2

CDR3 protein: CASSQRGRGGETQYF
CDR3 DNA: TGTGCCAGCAGCCAGCGGGGCCGCGGGGGGGAGACCCAGTACTTC
clone size: NA
CDR3 length: 15
J gene: TRBJ2-5
D gene: TRBD2
V gene: TRBV3-1/TRBV3-2

CDR3 protein: CASSQDGGSGNTIYF
CDR3 DNA: TGTGCCAGCAGCCAAGATGGAGGTTCTGGAAACACCATATATTTT
clone size: NA
CDR3 length: 15
J gene: TRBJ1-3
D gene: NA
V gene: TRBV3-1/TRBV3-2

CDR3 protein: CSVDPPGGMDEQFF
CDR3 DNA: TGCAGCGTTGACCCCCCGGGAGGGATGGATGAGCAGTTCTTC
clone size: once
CDR3 length: 14
J gene: TRBJ2-1
D gene: TRBD2
V gene: TRBV29-1